The 5 T cell receptor beta chains presented below share a single source sample, sequenced in a study of T cells after yellow fever vaccination. TCRdb itself ran the 5' RACE reads through MiXCR, one entry per CDR3 protein. The top ten hold over 11% of the sample, which has just under 600,000 distinct CDR3 sequences, roughly 13% seen once. The sample in question was PBMCs, obtained on the day of the yellow fever booster vaccination. These receptors all stem from a man aged 25 to 45 who received the YFV17D yellow fever vaccine.

V usage is TRBV7-9 and J usage is TRBJ2-7, with D hard to call. Trimming cost V 5 bases and J 5 bases, with 13 bases left between them. Germline V gives CDR1 SEHNR, CDR2 FQNEAQ (reference sequence). This CDR3 has 13 residues. The CDR3 DNA reads TGTGCCAGCAGCCTGCCTGCGAGTCACGAGCAGTACTTC. Its translation is CASSLPASHEQYF.

This clonotype showed up just a few times. The chain joins TRBV10-1 to TRBJ2-2; D is undetermined. Germline CDR1 is WNHNN and CDR2 is SYGVQD (reference sequence). Trimming stripped 0 bases from V and 9 bases from J, with 11 bases between. This CDR3 region has 14 residues. CDR3 sequence: CASSESSRTRELFF. The DNA of the CDR3 is TGCGCCAGCAGTGAGTCATCGCGTACCAGGGAGCTGTTTTTT.

This clonotype was counted ten times or more. The chain joins TRBV5-1 to TRBJ2-5; no clear D gene. With 4 bases removed from V and 0 bases from J, the gap between germline ends came to 13 bases. This CDR3 region has 15 residues. Per the germline V gene, CDR1 is SGHRS and CDR2 is YFSETQ. The CDR3 nucleotides read TGCGCCAGCAGCCGCTCCTACAGCTACCAAGAGACCCAGTACTTC. Amino acids: CASSRSYSYQETQYF. The complete variable domain, with remaining parts taken from reference TRBV5-1 and TRBJ2-5, reads KAGVTQTPRYLIKTRGQQVTLSCSPISGHRSVSWYQQTPGQGLQFLFEYFSETQRNKGNFPGRFSGRQFSNSRSEMNVSTLELGDSALYLCASSRSYSYQETQYFGPGTRLLVL.

This chain joins TRBV6-5 and TRBJ2-2; 11 bases match TRBD2. The CDR3 sequence is 16 residues long. Germline CDR1 and CDR2: MNHEY and SVGAGI. V gave up 1 base and J gave up 7 bases; unmatched junction bases: 5. DNA of the CDR3: TGTGCCAGCAGTTACTTGAGAACTAGCGGGAGCGGGGAGCTGTTTTTT. Its protein is CASSYLRTSGSGELFF.

The table lists this clonotype with a few counts. The chain couples TRBV20-1 to TRBJ2-1, with D perhaps matching TRBD2 (6 bases). Germline lookup yields CDR1 DFQATT and CDR2 SNEGSKA (reference sequence). V was cut by 3 bases and J by 9 bases, with 18 bases left in between. CDR3 size: 14 residues. Written as DNA, the CDR3 is TGCAGTGCTAGTTGGCCGATGGCGGGGACTGAGCAGTTCTTC. Residues: CSASWPMAGTEQFF.